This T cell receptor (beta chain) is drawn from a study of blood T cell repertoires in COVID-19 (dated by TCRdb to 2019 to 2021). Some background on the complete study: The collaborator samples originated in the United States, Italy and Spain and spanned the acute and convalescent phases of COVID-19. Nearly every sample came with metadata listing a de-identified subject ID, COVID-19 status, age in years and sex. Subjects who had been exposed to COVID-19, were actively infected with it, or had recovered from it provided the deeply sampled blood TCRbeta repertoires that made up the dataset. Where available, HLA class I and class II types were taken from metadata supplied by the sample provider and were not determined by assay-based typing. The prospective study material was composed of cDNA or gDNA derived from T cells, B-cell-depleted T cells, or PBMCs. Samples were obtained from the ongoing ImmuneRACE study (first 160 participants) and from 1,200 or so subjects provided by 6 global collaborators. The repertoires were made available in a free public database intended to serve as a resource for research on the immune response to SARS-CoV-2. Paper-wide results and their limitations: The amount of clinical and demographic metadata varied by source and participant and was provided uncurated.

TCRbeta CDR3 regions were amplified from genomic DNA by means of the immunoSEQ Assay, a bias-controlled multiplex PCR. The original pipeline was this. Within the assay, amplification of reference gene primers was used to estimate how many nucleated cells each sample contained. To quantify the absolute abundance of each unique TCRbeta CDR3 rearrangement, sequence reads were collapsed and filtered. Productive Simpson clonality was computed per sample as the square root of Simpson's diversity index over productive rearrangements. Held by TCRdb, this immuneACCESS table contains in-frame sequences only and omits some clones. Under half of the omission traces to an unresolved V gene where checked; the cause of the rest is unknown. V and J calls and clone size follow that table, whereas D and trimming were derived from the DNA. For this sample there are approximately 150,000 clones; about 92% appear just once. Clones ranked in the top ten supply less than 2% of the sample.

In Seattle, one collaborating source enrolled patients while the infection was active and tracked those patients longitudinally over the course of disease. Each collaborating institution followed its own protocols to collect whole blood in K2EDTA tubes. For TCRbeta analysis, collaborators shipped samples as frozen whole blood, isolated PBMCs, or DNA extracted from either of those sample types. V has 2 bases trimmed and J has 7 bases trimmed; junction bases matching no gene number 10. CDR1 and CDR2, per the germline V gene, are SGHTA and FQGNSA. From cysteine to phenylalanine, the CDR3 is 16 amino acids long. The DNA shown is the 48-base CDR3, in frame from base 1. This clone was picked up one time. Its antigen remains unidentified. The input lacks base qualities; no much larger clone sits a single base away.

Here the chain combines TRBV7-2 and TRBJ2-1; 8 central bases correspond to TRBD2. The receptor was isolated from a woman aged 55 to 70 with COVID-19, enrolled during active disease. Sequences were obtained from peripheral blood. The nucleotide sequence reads TGTGCCAGCAGCTTATGGGCAGCGGGGGTTCCAAATGAGCAGTTCTTC. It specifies CASSLWAAGVPNEQFF.